The clone carrying this TCR beta chain was seen only a few times. Its antigen is currently unknown. The source of the sample is a study of OX40 agonist ivuxolimab in advanced cancers. Across the study: The dose-escalation group included hepatocellular carcinoma, melanoma, renal cell carcinoma and head and neck cancer. Whole-study findings and limits: Some nonresponders likewise displayed low normalized T-cell clonal expansion.

Libraries were prepared by immunoSEQ multiplex PCR; TCRdb keeps only in-frame clonotypes and omits some of them. This table holds 76,000 or so clones, nearly 95% found once. Blood sampling took place at baseline, cycle 4 day 1, and cycle 7 day 1. Germline V CDR1 and CDR2: SGHNT, YYREEE (reference sequence). This CDR3 is 11 amino acids long. V lost 0 bases and J lost 6, with 4 bases in between. The V and J genes are TRBV5-4 and TRBJ2-7, with no clear D. Sequencing used CD4+ or CD8+ T cells sorted from blood, obtained in a trial of the OX40 agonist ivuxolimab. This clonotype was obtained from an adult with an advanced solid tumor such as melanoma, head and neck, liver or kidney cancer. The CDR3: CASSLGGEQYF. The CDR3 DNA reads as TGTGCCAGCAGCTTGGGAGGCGAGCAGTACTTC.